The rows below give T cell receptor beta chains drawn from one sample of a study of technical replicates of blood from a handful of donors. The data were produced by immunoSEQ multiplex PCR, yet TCRdb's version contains in-frame clones alone and is incomplete. The data show tens of thousands of clones, 94% seen once. Input material: T cells isolated from PBMCs. The receptors were gathered from a human donor in good health. Each CDR3 is given with its conserved first and last residue. D genes are given only for firm matches. Rows may omit the clone size; those that give it use once, few, many or a size class.

clone_size: once
j_call: TRBJ1-1
v_call: TRBV9
d_call: TRBD1
cdr3_aa: CASSVEGQGEAFF
cdr3_nt: TGTGCCAGCAGCGTAGAAGGACAGGGGGAAGCTTTCTTT

clone_size: .
j_call: TRBJ2-3
v_call: TRBV9
d_call: .
cdr3_aa: CASSAYPQGPPTDTQYF
cdr3_nt: TGTGCCAGCAGCGCATATCCTCAGGGGCCCCCCACAGATACGCAGTATTTT

clone_size: .
j_call: TRBJ1-1
v_call: TRBV6-5
d_call: TRBD1
cdr3_aa: CASSRSDRGGTEAFF
cdr3_nt: TGTGCCAGCAGCCGGAGCGACAGGGGAGGAACTGAAGCTTTCTTT

clone_size: .
j_call: TRBJ1-1
v_call: TRBV5-5
d_call: .
cdr3_aa: CASSPLGGNTEAFF
cdr3_nt: TGTGCCAGCAGCCCCCTAGGGGGGAACACTGAAGCTTTCTTT

clone_size: .
j_call: TRBJ2-1
v_call: TRBV2
d_call: TRBD2
cdr3_aa: CASRNVAGTSGKGSYNEQFF
cdr3_nt: TGTGCCAGCAGGAACGTCGCCGGGACTAGCGGGAAAGGCTCCTACAATGAGCAGTTCTTC

clone_size: once
j_call: TRBJ2-5
v_call: TRBV30
d_call: TRBD1
cdr3_aa: CAWSWDREETQYF
cdr3_nt: TGTGCCTGGAGTTGGGACAGGGAAGAGACCCAGTACTTC

clone_size: .
j_call: TRBJ1-2
v_call: TRBV5-1
d_call: .
cdr3_aa: CASSPSGGAYGYTF
cdr3_nt: TGCGCCAGCAGCCCCTCGGGGGGGGCTTATGGCTACACCTTC

clone_size: .
j_call: TRBJ2-1
v_call: TRBV7-9
d_call: .
cdr3_aa: CASSRSAAFEQFF
cdr3_nt: TGTGCCAGCAGCCGCAGCGCCGCTTTCGAGCAGTTCTTC

clone_size: .
j_call: TRBJ2-1
v_call: TRBV4-2
d_call: TRBD2
cdr3_aa: CASSQEGLAGEDSSYNEQFF
cdr3_nt: TGTGCCAGCAGCCAAGAAGGGCTAGCGGGAGAGGATAGCTCCTACAATGAGCAGTTCTTC

clone_size: once
j_call: TRBJ1-6
v_call: TRBV29-1
d_call: TRBD1
cdr3_aa: CSVDTGGELHF
cdr3_nt: TGCAGCGTTGATACAGGGGGCGAGCTCCACTTT

clone_size: .
j_call: TRBJ1-3
v_call: TRBV6-5
d_call: .
cdr3_aa: CASSYSSITGNTIYF
cdr3_nt: TGTGCCAGCAGTTACTCGAGCATTACTGGAAACACCATATATTTT

clone_size: .
j_call: TRBJ2-1
v_call: TRBV9
d_call: .
cdr3_aa: CASSVTGLSYNEQFF
cdr3_nt: TGTGCCAGCAGCGTGACGGGACTCTCCTACAATGAGCAGTTCTTC

clone_size: .
j_call: TRBJ2-7
v_call: TRBV19
d_call: .
cdr3_aa: CASSRGGSEQYF
cdr3_nt: TGTGCCAGTAGCCGAGGGGGATCCGAGCAGTACTTC

clone_size: .
j_call: TRBJ2-1
v_call: TRBV5-6
d_call: .
cdr3_aa: CASSLGYYEQFF
cdr3_nt: TGTGCCAGCAGCTTGGGCTACTATGAGCAGTTCTTC

clone_size: .
j_call: TRBJ2-7
v_call: TRBV5-6
d_call: .
cdr3_aa: CASSLALQVYEQYF
cdr3_nt: TGTGCCAGCAGCTTGGCCTTGCAGGTCTACGAGCAGTACTTC

clone_size: .
j_call: TRBJ1-4
v_call: TRBV16
d_call: .
cdr3_aa: CASGGKLFF
cdr3_nt: TGTGCCAGCGGAGGAAAACTGTTTTTT